One TCR beta chain is described in this entry. This specimen comes from a study of blood T cell repertoires in COVID-19. The CDR3 extends over 15 amino acids. Germline V gene lookup returns CDR1 LNHDA and CDR2 SQIVND (reference sequence). Trimming took 5 bases from V and 1 from J; bases not matched to a gene: 8. Assay used: immunoSEQ multiplex PCR; TCRdb lists only in-frame clones, some missing. The repertoire holds around 400,000 clones, with around 87% as singletons. This chain connects TRBV19 to TRBJ2-7; TRBD1 agrees at 7 bases. The receptor comes from a woman aged 60-70 years with COVID-19, enrolled during active disease. The material sequenced was peripheral blood. The CDR3 here is CASSSGTAVSYEQYF. The CDR3 nucleotides are TGTGCCAGTAGTTCCGGGACAGCGGTTTCCTACGAGCAGTACTTC.